Shown below are 11 T cell receptor beta chains from a single sample sequenced in a study of blood T cells in healthy people across ages. With a J-beta primer mix and a sample-barcoded 5' primer, a second PCR ran about 7 to 12 cycles. MiXCR, run by TCRdb on the 5' RACE reads, gives a single entry per CDR3 protein. Seen here are around 520,000 distinct CDR3 sequences, about 29% observed once, and the top ten hold over 3.5%. This sample was shared with a second study, whose subject was T cells of mothers and their children.

The specimen was blood. All receptors come from a boy younger than 10 in good health.

The genes are TRBV6-5 and TRBJ1-4; no definite D call. V lost 5 bases to trimming and J lost 8 bases, with 18 bases between them. The germline V gene has CDR1 MNHEY and CDR2 SVGAGI. The CDR3 is 15 residues long. CDR3 bases: TGTGCCAGCAGTCCATCGCCAGTGTCGGGAGAAAAACTGTTTTTT. This encodes CASSPSPVSGEKLFF.

The chain couples TRBV10-3 to TRBJ2-7; 13 bases agree with TRBD2. After removal of 3 bases from V and 4 bases from J, the junction contained 9 bases not matched to a gene. Germline CDR1 reads ENHRY; CDR2 reads SYGVKD. This CDR3 is 17 amino acids long. The chain's CDR3 is CAISDGLAGVREYEQYF. The CDR3 DNA reads TGTGCCATCAGTGACGGACTAGCGGGAGTGAGAGAGTACGAGCAGTACTTC.

The J gene is TRBJ2-1, the V gene TRBV5-1; the D gene is possibly TRBD2 (5 bases). Germline lookup yields CDR1 SGHRS and CDR2 YFSETQ. V shed 6 bases and J shed 4 bases, with 17 bases lying between them. The CDR3 spans 15 residues. The CDR3: CASTQARSGYNEQFF. In nucleotides, the CDR3 is TGCGCCAGCACCCAGGCTAGATCGGGATACAATGAGCAGTTCTTC.

V usage is TRBV30 and J usage is TRBJ2-2; D tentatively fits TRBD1 or TRBD2 (6 bases each). CDR3 length equals 13 residues. V was shortened by 3 bases and J by 7 bases, with 12 bases between the two germline ends. Germline assignment: CDR1 GTSNPN and CDR2 SVGIG (reference sequence). The DNA of the CDR3 is TGTGCCTGGAGCCGGGGGCCGGGCGGGGAGCTGTTTTTT. This sequence encodes CAWSRGPGGELFF.

This clonotype appeared a single time. The chain employs TRBV4-2 and TRBJ2-5; D remains ambiguous. The V and J ends lost 4 bases and 7 bases respectively, with 16 bases between them. CDR1 is LGHNA, CDR2 YNFKEQ, per germline. The CDR3 runs 14 residues. The CDR3 region has the DNA TGTGCCAGCAGCCCGATGACTGATGGGCGGACCCAGTACTTC. Its protein product is CASSPMTDGRTQYF.

This chain uses TRBV12-3 or TRBV12-4 with TRBJ2-6; D call uncertain. V was trimmed by 8 bases and J by 0 bases, leaving 14 bases between them. The CDR3 is 16 residues long. CDR3: CASGVGETSGANVLTF. CDR3 sequence (DNA): TGTGCCAGCGGGGTCGGAGAGACCTCTGGGGCCAACGTCCTGACTTTC.

This clonotype was observed a handful of times. This chain uses TRBV7-9 with TRBJ2-5, with D uncertain. Germline assignment: CDR1 SEHNR and CDR2 FQNEAQ (reference sequence). V dropped 5 bases and J dropped 4 bases, with 17 bases sitting between them. This CDR3 contains 15 residues. Here the CDR3 DNA reads TGTGCCAGCAGCCCTAGTAGTAGGGTAGGAGAGACCCAGTACTTC. It encodes CASSPSSRVGETQYF.

V usage is TRBV28 and J usage is TRBJ1-1; D ambiguous. The CDR3 covers 13 residues. V was cut by 5 bases and J by 3 bases, with 10 bases left in between. Germline CDR1 reads MDHEN; CDR2 reads SYDVKM. CDR3 sequence reads: CASSIGPYTEAFF. Written as DNA, the CDR3 is TGTGCCAGCAGTATTGGCCCATACACTGAAGCTTTCTTT.

This clonotype was seen a few times. The J gene is TRBJ2-2, the V gene TRBV6-6; 7 bases fit TRBD2. The CDR3 has 15 amino acids. V was clipped by 2 bases and J by 6 bases; unmatched bases: 6. Germline V lookup: CDR1 MNHNY, CDR2 SVGAGI (reference sequence). CDR3: CASSYRRETPGELFF. The CDR3 bases are TGTGCCAGCAGTTACAGGCGGGAGACCCCCGGGGAGCTGTTTTTT.

This clonotype was counted between two and nine times. The chain uses TRBV5-1 and TRBJ2-1; TRBD1 is a possible D gene (5 bases). CDR1 is SGHRS and CDR2 is YFSETQ in the germline V gene. Trimming shortened V by 0 bases and J by 1 base, and 11 bases separated the two germline ends. CDR3 length: 16 residues. CDR3 DNA: TGCGCCAGCAGCTTGGTCGGAGACAGTTCCTACAATGAGCAGTTCTTC. Residues: CASSLVGDSSYNEQFF.

V usage is TRBV25-1 and J usage is TRBJ2-7; TRBD1 matches at 11 bases. CDR1 and CDR2 (germline): MGHDK, SYGVNS. V shed 6 bases and J 2 bases; nucleotides not matched to a gene: 6. The CDR3 loop spans 15 amino acids. The CDR3: CASSGPGQGAYEQYF. In nucleotides, the CDR3 is TGTGCCAGCAGCGGACCGGGACAGGGGGCCTACGAGCAGTACTTC.